This T cell receptor beta chain was recovered during a study of T cell changes during pregnancy in multiple sclerosis. This clone was seen a single time. Sequenced by immunoSEQ multiplex PCR; TCRdb stores in-frame clones only, minus some. The data contain 30,000 to 45,000 clones, roughly 89% of them singletons. Trimming cost V 11 bases and J 5 bases, with 15 bases left between them. The germline CDR1 and CDR2 sequences are SNHLY and FYNNEI. This CDR3 is built from 12 residues. The starting material was CD4+ T cells from peripheral blood mononuclear cells, obtained in the second trimester of pregnancy. The clonotype originates from a female donor in good health, enrolled as a control in a pregnancy study. The V gene is TRBV2, the J gene TRBJ2-5; a weak D match, TRBD2 (5 bases). The CDR3 protein is CAGTRSGETQYF. In nucleotides, the CDR3 is TGTGCCGGAACTAGATCCGGCGAGACCCAGTACTTC.